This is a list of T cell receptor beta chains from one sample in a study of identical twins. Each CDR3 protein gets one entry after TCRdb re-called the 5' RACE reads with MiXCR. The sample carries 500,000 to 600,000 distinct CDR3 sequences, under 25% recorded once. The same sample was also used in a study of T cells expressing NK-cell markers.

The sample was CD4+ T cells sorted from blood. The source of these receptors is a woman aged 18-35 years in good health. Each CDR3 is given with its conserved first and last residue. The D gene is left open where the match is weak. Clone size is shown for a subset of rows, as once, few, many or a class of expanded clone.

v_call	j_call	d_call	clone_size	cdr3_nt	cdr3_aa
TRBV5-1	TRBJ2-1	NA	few	TGCGCCAGCAGGTCACGTCCGGTCAACAATGAGCAGTTCTTC	CASRSRPVNNEQFF
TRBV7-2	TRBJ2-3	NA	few	TGTGCCAGCAGCTACCCCTCCAGCACAGATACGCAGTATTTT	CASSYPSSTDTQYF
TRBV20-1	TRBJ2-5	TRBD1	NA	TGCAGTGCACGGACAGGGGGCGCGTTGGAGACCCAGTACTTC	CSARTGGALETQYF
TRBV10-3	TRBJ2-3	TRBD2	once	TGTGCCATCAGTGAGTCGACGATAGCGGGGGGCACAGATACGCAGTATTTT	CAISESTIAGGTDTQYF
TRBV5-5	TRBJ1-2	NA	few	TGTGCCAGCAGCCAAACGGACCGTAACTATGGCTACACCTTC	CASSQTDRNYGYTF
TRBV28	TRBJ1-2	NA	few	TGTGCCAGCAGTTTTGGAACAAAGGCTTATGGCTACACCTTC	CASSFGTKAYGYTF
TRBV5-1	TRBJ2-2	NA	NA	TGCGCCAGCAGCCTTGTCCCTGGGAACACCGGGGAGCTGTTTTTT	CASSLVPGNTGELFF
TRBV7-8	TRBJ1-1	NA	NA	TGTGCCAGCAGCCCGCGATTCGGGGGGAGGAACACTGAAGCTTTCTTT	CASSPRFGGRNTEAFF
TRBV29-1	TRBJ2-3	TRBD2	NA	TGCAGCGCACGGACTAGCGGGAAGGATACGCAGTATTTT	CSARTSGKDTQYF
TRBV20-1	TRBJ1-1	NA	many	TGCAGTGCTAGTAAGCAGGTGAACACTGAAGCTTTCTTT	CSASKQVNTEAFF
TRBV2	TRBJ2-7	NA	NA	TGTGCCAGCAGTGAAGAAGGCGGGCCAAACTACGAGCAGTACTTC	CASSEEGGPNYEQYF
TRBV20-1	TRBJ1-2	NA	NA	TGCAGTGCTATACCGGAGCTCCAATGGGGCTACACCTTC	CSAIPELQWGYTF
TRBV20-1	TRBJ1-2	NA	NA	TGCAGTGCTAGACCCCAACAGAACTATGGCTACACCTTC	CSARPQQNYGYTF
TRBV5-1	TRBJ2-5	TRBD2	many	TGCGCCAGCAGCTTCGGCGGGGGGCAAGAGACCCAGTACTTC	CASSFGGGQETQYF
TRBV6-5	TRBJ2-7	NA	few	TGTGCCAGCAGTTACTCAGGGCGGCCAGGGTCCTACGAGCAGTACTTC	CASSYSGRPGSYEQYF
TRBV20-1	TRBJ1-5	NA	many	TGCAGTGCTAGAGAAACAGGACAGCCCCAGCATTTT	CSARETGQPQHF
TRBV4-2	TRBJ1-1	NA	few	TGTGCCAGCAGCCAAGAAGGCAGGGGTCCTTTCTTT	CASSQEGRGPFF
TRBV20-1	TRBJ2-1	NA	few	TGCAGTGCCAGGACAAGAAACAATGAGCAGTTCTTC	CSARTRNNEQFF
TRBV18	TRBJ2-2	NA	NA	TGTGCCAGCACCTCCACTCAGGACGGGGAGCTGTTTTTT	CASTSTQDGELFF
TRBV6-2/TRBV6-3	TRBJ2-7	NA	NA	TGTGCCAGCAGGAGGGAGCTCTCCTACGAGCAGTACTTC	CASRRELSYEQYF
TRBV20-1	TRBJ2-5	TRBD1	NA	TGCAGTGCTAGAGAGGGGACAGGGGCCCAAGAGACCCAGTACTTC	CSAREGTGAQETQYF
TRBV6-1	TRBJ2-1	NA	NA	TGTGCCAGCAAAAGGGTCCCCGCAGCTTATGAGCAGTTCTTC	CASKRVPAAYEQFF
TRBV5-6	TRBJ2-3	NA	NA	TGTGCCAGCAGCTTGGGGGCGGAGAGCACAGATACGCAGTATTTT	CASSLGAESTDTQYF
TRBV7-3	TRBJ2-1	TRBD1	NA	TGTGCCAGCAGCCCAGGGGACAGGGACGGTGAGCAGTTCTTC	CASSPGDRDGEQFF
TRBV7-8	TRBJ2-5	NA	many	TGTGCCAGCAGCTTCAATGAACTACTAACCCAGTACTTC	CASSFNELLTQYF
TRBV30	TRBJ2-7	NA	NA	TGTGCCTGGAGCAGATACTACGAGCAGTACTTC	CAWSRYYEQYF
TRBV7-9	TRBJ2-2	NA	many	TGTGCCAGCAGCTTCGGCTTAGGGTTCACCGGGGAGCTGTTTTTT	CASSFGLGFTGELFF
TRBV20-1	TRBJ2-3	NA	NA	TGCAGTGCTAGAGATTGGGATACGCAGTATTTT	CSARDWDTQYF
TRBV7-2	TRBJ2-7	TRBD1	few	TGTGCCAGCAGCATTACTCGACAGGGCTACGAGCAGTACTTC	CASSITRQGYEQYF
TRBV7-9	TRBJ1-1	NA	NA	TGTGCCAGCAGCTTAGCCAGGGACGCTTTCTTT	CASSLARDAFF
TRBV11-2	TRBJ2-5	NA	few	TGTGCCAGCAGAACCCGGGTGGTAGAGACCCAGTACTTC	CASRTRVVETQYF
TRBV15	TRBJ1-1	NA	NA	TGTGCCACCAGCAGAGGGACAGCTACTGAAGCTTTCTTT	CATSRGTATEAFF
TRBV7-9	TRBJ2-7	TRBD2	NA	TGTGCCAGCAGCTCGGGACTAGCGATCAACGAGCAGTACTTC	CASSSGLAINEQYF
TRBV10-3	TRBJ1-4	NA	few	TGTGCCATCCAGGAGGATTTTAATGAAAAACTGTTTTTT	CAIQEDFNEKLFF
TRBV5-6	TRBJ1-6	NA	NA	TGTGCCAGCAGCGCCGGGGGACTTTATAATTCACCCCTCCACTTT	CASSAGGLYNSPLHF
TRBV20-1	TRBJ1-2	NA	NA	TGCAGTGCTAGGTTGGGGGGCTACACCTTC	CSARLGGYTF
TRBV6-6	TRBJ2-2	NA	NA	TGTGCCAGCATCCCTCGATTTGGCGGGGAGCTGTTTTTT	CASIPRFGGELFF
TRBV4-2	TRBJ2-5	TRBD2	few	TGTGCCAGCAGCCAAGAGGAGCGGGGGGAGACCCAGTACTTC	CASSQEERGETQYF
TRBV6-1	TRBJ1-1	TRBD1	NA	TGTGCCAGCTTCCTCCAGGGGGGCACTGAAGCTTTCTTT	CASFLQGGTEAFF
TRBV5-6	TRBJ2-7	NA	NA	TGTGCCAGCACCAAGGACGGACCAAGGTACGAGCAGTACTTC	CASTKDGPRYEQYF
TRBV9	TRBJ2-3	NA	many	TGTGCCAGCAGCGACCGGGGGCCCGCCTTCGATGATACGCAGTATTTT	CASSDRGPAFDDTQYF
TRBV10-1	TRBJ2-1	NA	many	TGCGCCAGCAGTGATGGAGGGATCATCAATGAGCAGTTCTTC	CASSDGGIINEQFF
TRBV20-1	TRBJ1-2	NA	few	TGCGGAAGCAGGGCGGATAACTATGGCTACACCTTC	CGSRADNYGYTF
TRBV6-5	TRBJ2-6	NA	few	TGTGCCAGCAGTTACTCGTATGTCCAGTCTGGGGCCAACGTCCTGACTTTC	CASSYSYVQSGANVLTF
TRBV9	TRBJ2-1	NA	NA	TGTGCCAGCAGCGTAGTTGGAGGGCCCTCCTACAATGAGCAGTTCTTC	CASSVVGGPSYNEQFF
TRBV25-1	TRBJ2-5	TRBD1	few	TGTGCCAGCAGAGTGGGACAGGGAACGACCCAGTACTTC	CASRVGQGTTQYF
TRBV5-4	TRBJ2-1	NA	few	TGTGCCAGCAGCCCGGCCTCGACAGGTGAGCAGTTCTTC	CASSPASTGEQFF
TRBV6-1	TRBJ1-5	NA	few	TGTGCCAGCAGCCCGTCCGACGGGAGGCCCCAGCATTTT	CASSPSDGRPQHF
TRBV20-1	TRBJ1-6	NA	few	TGCAGTGCTAGACAGCGCTCCTATAATTCACCCCTCCACTTT	CSARQRSYNSPLHF
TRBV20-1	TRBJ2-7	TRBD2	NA	TGCAGTGCTCTTAGCGGGAGTTTCCACGAGCAGTACTTC	CSALSGSFHEQYF
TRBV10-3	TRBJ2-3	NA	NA	TGTGCCATCAGTGGGGGGGCCGGAGATACGCAGTATTTT	CAISGGAGDTQYF
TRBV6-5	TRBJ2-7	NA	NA	TGTGCCAGCAGTTACTCGGGGTTAACCTACGAGCAGTACTTC	CASSYSGLTYEQYF
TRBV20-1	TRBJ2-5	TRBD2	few	TGCAGTGCTAGGACCGCGGGAGATGGTTCGGAGACCCAGTACTTC	CSARTAGDGSETQYF
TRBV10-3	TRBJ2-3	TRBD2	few	TGTGCCATCAGTGTGGGGACTAGCGGGAGCTACAGCACAGATACGCAGTATTTT	CAISVGTSGSYSTDTQYF
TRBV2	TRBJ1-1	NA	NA	TGTGCCAGCAGCAACTGGTGGCCCACTGAAGCTTTCTTT	CASSNWWPTEAFF
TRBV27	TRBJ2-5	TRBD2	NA	TGTGCCAGCCACCGAACTAGCGCGGGCGGAGAGACCCAGTACTTC	CASHRTSAGGETQYF
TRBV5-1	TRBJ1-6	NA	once	TGCGCCAGCAGCTTGGGGGACATGGTATTTTCACCCCTCCACTTT	CASSLGDMVFSPLHF